This is a list of T cell receptor beta chains from one sample in a study of T-cell memory formation after mild COVID-19. MiXCR, run by TCRdb on the 5' RACE reads, gives a single entry per CDR3 protein. The table has 250,000 to 300,000 distinct CDR3 sequences, under 20% seen once. The sample consisted of PBMCs or a T cell subset sorted from them (not recorded which). The origin of the receptors is a man aged 18 to 29 who had mild COVID-19 (a few samples of this study predate the infection). Cell type and time point are not known. The CDR3 runs from the conserved cysteine through the conserved F or W. Fields, in order: clone size, CDR3 length, V gene, J gene, D gene, CDR3 DNA, CDR3 protein. D genes are given only for firm matches. A clone size is listed for some rows: how often the clone was seen (once, few, many), or a class if it is expanded.

NA	15	TRBV12-3/TRBV12-4	TRBJ1-4	TRBD1	TGTGCCAGCAGTCGCCCCGGGACAGGGGGCCAGAAACTGTTTTTT	CASSRPGTGGQKLFF
few	13	TRBV20-1	TRBJ1-1	TRBD1	TGCAGTGCTACAAATGCGGGGGGACAGGGGGCTTTCTTT	CSATNAGGQGAFF
NA	12	TRBV16	TRBJ1-2	NA	TGTGCCAGCAGCCAAGCTAGGGAGCGCTACACCTTC	CASSQARERYTF
few	13	TRBV4-3	TRBJ2-5	NA	TGCGCCAGCAGCCAAGACGAGATGGAGACCCAGTACTTC	CASSQDEMETQYF
few	15	TRBV7-2	TRBJ2-3	NA	TGTGCCAGCATCCCGACTATGAACAGGGCAGATACGCAGTATTTT	CASIPTMNRADTQYF
NA	14	TRBV12-3/TRBV12-4	TRBJ2-7	TRBD1	TGTGCCAGCAGTTCTCGACAGGGCTCCTACGAGCAGTACTTC	CASSSRQGSYEQYF
NA	18	TRBV7-2	TRBJ1-1	TRBD1	TGTGCCAGCAGCCCCGCCTACGGGACAGGGGGCCGGGACACTGAAGCTTTCTTT	CASSPAYGTGGRDTEAFF
NA	12	TRBV12-3/TRBV12-4	TRBJ2-7	TRBD2	TGTGCCAGCAGTTTGGGAGGGACCAAGCAGTACTTC	CASSLGGTKQYF
NA	13	TRBV24-1	TRBJ2-1	NA	TGTGCCACCAGTGACGCGGGTCGGGATGAGCAGTTCTTC	CATSDAGRDEQFF
many	14	TRBV7-9	TRBJ2-7	TRBD2	TGTGCCAGCAGCATTAGCGGGAGCTCCTACGAGCAGTACTTC	CASSISGSSYEQYF
few	13	TRBV6-2/TRBV6-3	TRBJ1-5	NA	TGTGCCAGCAGTTACGGGGTCTATCAGCCCCAGCATTTT	CASSYGVYQPQHF
many	14	TRBV5-8	TRBJ1-1	TRBD1	TGTGCCAGCAGCTCAGGGGGTGGGGACACTGAAGCTTTCTTT	CASSSGGGDTEAFF
few	15	TRBV27	TRBJ2-7	NA	TGTGCCAGCACCCGATTGGGGGCTACGATTTACGAGCAGTACTTC	CASTRLGATIYEQYF
NA	15	TRBV12-3/TRBV12-4	TRBJ1-5	NA	TGTGCCAGCAGCGCGACGGGTACAGGGTATCAGCCCCAGCATTTT	CASSATGTGYQPQHF
NA	15	TRBV6-5	TRBJ2-2	NA	TGTGCCAGCAGTTACAGTCAGGGGAACACCGGGGAGCTGTTTTTT	CASSYSQGNTGELFF
NA	15	TRBV18	TRBJ2-2	NA	TGTGCCAGCTCACCACCGGCGGTGGCCACCGGGGAGCTGTTTTTT	CASSPPAVATGELFF
NA	14	TRBV6-5	TRBJ2-5	NA	TGTGCCAGCAGTTACGGCCCAGGCCAAGAGACCCAGTACTTC	CASSYGPGQETQYF
NA	16	TRBV2	TRBJ2-2	TRBD2	TGTGCCAGCAGTGGTAGGAGCGGGGGAGACACCGGGGAGCTGTTTTTT	CASSGRSGGDTGELFF
few	14	TRBV25-1	TRBJ1-1	NA	TGTGCCAGCAGTGAATTTCAGGGGAACACTGAAGCTTTCTTT	CASSEFQGNTEAFF
few	14	TRBV7-2	TRBJ2-5	NA	TGTGCCAGCAGCTTAGCGCTAGGCGGAGAGACCCAGTACTTC	CASSLALGGETQYF
few	16	TRBV7-2	TRBJ2-5	TRBD2	TGTGCCAGCAGCCCGGCTAGCGGGGGGGGACAAGAGACCCAGTACTTC	CASSPASGGGQETQYF
NA	14	TRBV3-1	TRBJ1-1	NA	TGTGCCAGCAGCCCGGGCAGGGATGGCACTGAAGCTTTCTTT	CASSPGRDGTEAFF
many	18	TRBV6-2/TRBV6-3	TRBJ1-5	NA	TGTGCCAGCAGCCGCCGACAGGCGATTACCCGACCAAATCAGCCCCAGCATTTT	CASSRRQAITRPNQPQHF
NA	16	TRBV6-2/TRBV6-3	TRBJ2-1	NA	TGTGCCAGCAGTTACTCCCGTGTCAATACCTACAATGAGCAGTTCTTC	CASSYSRVNTYNEQFF
NA	16	TRBV19	TRBJ2-2	TRBD2	TGTGCCAGTAGTATGTACAGCGGGGTGAACACCGGGGAGCTGTTTTTT	CASSMYSGVNTGELFF